Below, 5 T cell receptor beta chains from the same sample are listed, as sequenced in a study of shared clonotypes between healthy human individuals (dated by TCRdb to the early 2020s). Library method: the immunoSEQ multiplex PCR assay. Sourced from immuneACCESS, this table was stored by TCRdb with only in-frame sequences that have V and J called. A share of the clones is absent; for the studies checked, an unresolved V gene accounts for under half, and the remainder has no known explanation. The sample table holds about 700,000 clones, of which approximately 79% were seen once. Together, the top ten hold 1.5% to 2% of the sample. The specimen sequenced was memory CD4+ T cells sorted from blood. The sample's cell subset or site label, in plain terms: CD45RA-negative fraction. These receptors were obtained from a woman aged 30 to 39 in good health.

CDR3 protein: CASSPSGAGAYEQYF. The CDR3 coding sequence is TGTGCCAGCAGTCCCAGCGGGGCGGGGGCCTACGAGCAGTACTTC. This chain uses TRBV28 with TRBJ2-7, with TRBD2 matching 7 bases. Germline V gene data show CDR1 as MDHEN and CDR2 as SYDVKM. V gave up 5 bases and J gave up 2 bases; unmatched junction bases: 9. The CDR3 is 15 residues long.

This clone was picked up a small number of times. The chain employs TRBV5-1 and TRBJ2-3, with D unclear. Germline lookup yields CDR1 SGHRS and CDR2 YFSETQ. This CDR3 spans 16 amino acids. V dropped 0 bases and J dropped 0 bases, with 11 bases sitting between them. In DNA, the CDR3 is TGCGCCAGCAGCTTGGTGCAGCAACATAGCACAGATACGCAGTATTTT. It translates to CASSLVQQHSTDTQYF. Together with reference TRBV5-1 and TRBJ2-3, the CDR3 gives the full variable domain: KAGVTQTPRYLIKTRGQQVTLSCSPISGHRSVSWYQQTPGQGLQFLFEYFSETQRNKGNFPGRFSGRQFSNSRSEMNVSTLELGDSALYLCASSLVQQHSTDTQYFGPGTRLTVL.

The chain has TRBV5-4 and TRBJ2-2; the D gene is possibly TRBD2 (5 bases). CDR3 length: 15 residues. The ends were cut back, 4 bases at V and 0 bases at J, with 10 bases in the middle. In germline, CDR1 is SGHNT, CDR2 YYREEE (reference sequence). The CDR3 DNA is TGTGCCAGCAGCCCGAGCGGAGCGAACACCGGGGAGCTGTTTTTT. It specifies CASSPSGANTGELFF. The full variable domain, completed using reference TRBV5-4 and TRBJ2-2, is ETGVTQSPTHLIKTRGQQVTLRCSSQSGHNTVSWYQQALGQGPQFIFQYYREEENGRGNFPPRFSGLQFPNYSSELNVNALELDDSALYLCASSPSGANTGELFFGEGSRLTVL.

The chain employs TRBV9 and TRBJ2-1, with D maybe TRBD2 (6 bases). CDR3 length: 17 amino acids. Germline V gene sequence: CDR1 SGDLS, CDR2 YYNGEE. V was clipped by 4 bases and J by 0 bases, with 17 bases between them. The CDR3 protein is CASSKPGLISSYNEQFF. In DNA form, the CDR3 reads TGTGCCAGCAGCAAGCCGGGACTTATATCCTCCTACAATGAGCAGTTCTTC.

This clone has a count of ten or more. The chain has TRBV7-2 and TRBJ2-5, with 8 nucleotides matching TRBD2. V was clipped by 0 bases and J by 5 bases; unmatched bases: 2. The germline CDR1 and CDR2 sequences are SGHTA and FQGNSA. This CDR3 has 14 amino acids. Here the CDR3 DNA reads TGTGCCAGCAGCTTAGCCCTAGCGGGCGAGACCCAGTACTTC. Protein: CASSLALAGETQYF.